These 4 T cell receptor beta chains were sequenced from one sample in a study of T cell responses to AZD1222 COVID-19 vaccine. Here immunoSEQ multiplex PCR was the method, and the copy in TCRdb shows in-frame clones only, minus some. The sample includes about 220,000 clones, 90% to 95% of them seen just once. The sequencing used peripheral blood, collected on day 0 of MenACWY control vaccination. The source of these receptors is an adult in good health.

Comments on this clone: The identical CDR3 is also encoded by other nucleotide sequences in the sample. V is TRBV19 and J is TRBJ1-2, with a weak D call TRBD1 (6 bases). V lost 5 bases, J lost 4 bases, and 8 bases lay in between. Germline lookup yields CDR1 LNHDA and CDR2 SQIVND (reference sequence). The CDR3 is 12 residues long. CDR3 in DNA: TGTGCCAGTAGTCCGACAGGCTATGGCTACACCTTC. Translated: CASSPTGYGYTF.

The J gene is TRBJ1-4, the V gene TRBV28; TRBD1 is a possible D gene (6 bases). The CDR3 totals 15 residues. Germline CDR1 MDHEN, CDR2 SYDVKM. V was shortened by 5 bases and J by 6 bases, with 16 bases between the two germline ends. This CDR3 reads CASSPTGSGDEKLFF. The CDR3 region has the DNA TGTGCCAGCAGTCCAACAGGGTCGGGGGATGAAAAACTGTTTTTT.

This clone was seen only once. The V gene is TRBV3-1 (or the pseudogene TRBV3-2), the J gene TRBJ1-4; D ambiguous. Germline-derived CDR1 and CDR2 are LGHDT and YNNKEL (reference sequence). Trimming took 5 bases from V and 1 from J, leaving 11 bases between them. There are 15 residues in the CDR3. CDR3 nucleotides: TGTGCCAGCAGCTTCCGGCCCGGAACTAATGAAAAACTGTTTTTT. Protein product: CASSFRPGTNEKLFF.

This chain links TRBV19 with TRBJ1-5; D gene ambiguous. The CDR3 totals 12 residues. With 3 bases removed from V and 7 bases from J, the gap between germline ends came to 7 bases. Germline loops: CDR1 LNHDA, CDR2 SQIVND (reference sequence). In DNA, the CDR3 is TGTGCCAGTAGTATGCCCCCCCAGCCCCAGCATTTT. Residues: CASSMPPQPQHF.